This is a list of T cell receptor beta chains from one sample in a study of T cells after yellow fever vaccination. TCRdb independently ran MiXCR on the 5' RACE reads; one entry per CDR3 protein. The sample contains under 400,000 distinct CDR3 sequences, around 12% of which appear only once. Sequenced here: CD4+ T cells sorted from PBMCs, sampled 15 days after the yellow fever booster vaccination. The receptors were sampled from a man between 18 and 29 years old who received the YFV17D yellow fever vaccine. Each CDR3 is given with its conserved first and last residue.

v_call: TRBV7-6; cdr3_length: 15; cdr3_aa: CASSLAGQNTGELFF
v_call: TRBV4-3; cdr3_length: 16; cdr3_aa: CASSHLVGTPSYEQYF
v_call: TRBV7-3; cdr3_length: 14; cdr3_aa: CASAPGGSTDTQYF
v_call: TRBV7-9; cdr3_length: 13; cdr3_aa: CASSTNSNSPLHF
v_call: TRBV18; cdr3_length: 15; cdr3_aa: CASSKGRTGFGEQYF
v_call: TRBV6-2/TRBV6-3; cdr3_length: 12; cdr3_aa: CASNDRGRGYTF
v_call: TRBV5-4; cdr3_length: 15; cdr3_aa: CASSSGTASYNEQFF
v_call: TRBV19; cdr3_length: 12; cdr3_aa: CACQRDGGLYTF
v_call: TRBV20-1; cdr3_length: 13; cdr3_aa: CSAPSGTGVGYTF
v_call: TRBV7-9; cdr3_length: 15; cdr3_aa: CASSFERGGIGNQYF
v_call: TRBV7-2; cdr3_length: 17; cdr3_aa: CASSLAPGSGFYNEQFF
v_call: TRBV20-1; cdr3_length: 12; cdr3_aa: CSAGQDHSPLHF
v_call: TRBV2; cdr3_length: 13; cdr3_aa: CASNDFGNQPQHF
v_call: TRBV7-2; cdr3_length: 14; cdr3_aa: CASSLGPPSGELFF
v_call: TRBV5-1; cdr3_length: 15; cdr3_aa: CASSVLAGAHYEQYF
v_call: TRBV5-1; cdr3_length: 14; cdr3_aa: CASSWASEQETQYF
v_call: TRBV5-1; cdr3_length: 12; cdr3_aa: CASSPGGREAFF
v_call: TRBV2; cdr3_length: 12; cdr3_aa: CASSEASYEQYF
v_call: TRBV12-3/TRBV12-4; cdr3_length: 16; cdr3_aa: CASSFGTALMNTEAFF
v_call: TRBV6-5; cdr3_length: 14; cdr3_aa: CASSSSPSSRHSLF
v_call: TRBV12-3/TRBV12-4; cdr3_length: 17; cdr3_aa: CASSLSVTGANIGELFF
v_call: TRBV7-9; cdr3_length: 13; cdr3_aa: CASSFGGGAEAFF
v_call: TRBV12-3/TRBV12-4; cdr3_length: 16; cdr3_aa: CASIPPDVTNKNIQYF
v_call: TRBV5-6; cdr3_length: 14; cdr3_aa: CDSSLRTALDTQYF
v_call: TRBV7-2; cdr3_length: 14; cdr3_aa: CASSLRGHGEPQHF
v_call: TRBV6-5; cdr3_length: 14; cdr3_aa: CASGGLGAVDEQFF
v_call: TRBV20-1; cdr3_length: 14; cdr3_aa: CSARLARGDYGYTF
v_call: TRBV6-5; cdr3_length: 15; cdr3_aa: CASRTRPGQGSSAFF
v_call: TRBV10-3; cdr3_length: 14; cdr3_aa: CAISGGVSSDTQYF
v_call: TRBV30; cdr3_length: 14; cdr3_aa: CAWTPRGSYNEQFF
v_call: TRBV6-2/TRBV6-3; cdr3_length: 14; cdr3_aa: CDSLRRGGYNEQFF
v_call: TRBV5-4; cdr3_length: 15; cdr3_aa: CASSLGRLAGAFSDF
v_call: TRBV7-2; cdr3_length: 17; cdr3_aa: CASGRGGAGESYNEQFF
v_call: TRBV5-1; cdr3_length: 15; cdr3_aa: CATRPAPVSGNTIYF
v_call: TRBV5-5; cdr3_length: 14; cdr3_aa: CASSLEWGQETQYF
v_call: TRBV15; cdr3_length: 15; cdr3_aa: CATSLSRGRMSEAFF
v_call: TRBV9; cdr3_length: 14; cdr3_aa: CASSALAGEETQYF
v_call: TRBV4-1; cdr3_length: 16; cdr3_aa: CASSQVQPAYNSPLHF
v_call: TRBV5-6; cdr3_length: 16; cdr3_aa: CASSSTGTGDNEKLFF
v_call: TRBV4-3; cdr3_length: 16; cdr3_aa: CASSQDQASGANVLTF
v_call: TRBV6-2/TRBV6-3; cdr3_length: 15; cdr3_aa: CASSYSKALKSKQYF
v_call: TRBV5-1; cdr3_length: 16; cdr3_aa: CASSQGPETGSPRTFF
v_call: TRBV7-8; cdr3_length: 17; cdr3_aa: CASSLAGVGNGNQPQHF
v_call: TRBV5-4; cdr3_length: 13; cdr3_aa: CASSPRGSETQYF
v_call: TRBV5-6; cdr3_length: 16; cdr3_aa: CASSPRTRLSTDTQYF
v_call: TRBV24-1; cdr3_length: 14; cdr3_aa: CATSDDDRDKPQHF